These 20 T cell receptor beta chains share one sample of origin, sequenced in a study of monozygotic twins with cystic fibrosis. Here immunoSEQ multiplex PCR was the method, and the copy in TCRdb shows in-frame clones only, minus some. The repertoire holds approximately 13,000 clones, with around 89% as singletons. Material: blood. The receptors were sampled from a boy younger than 18 with cystic fibrosis.

The chain carries TRBV15 and TRBJ1-2, with TRBD1 matching 7 bases. V lost 0 bases and J lost 4; bases outside the gene matches: 5. The CDR3 covers 15 residues. The germline CDR1 and CDR2 sequences are LNHNV and YYDKDF (reference sequence). The DNA for the CDR3 is TGTGCCACCAGCAGAGATAGGGGGCATTTCTATGGCTACACCTTC. It encodes CATSRDRGHFYGYTF.

The chain recombines TRBV4-1 with TRBJ1-1; D is perhaps TRBD1 (5 bases). With 0 bases removed from V and 2 bases from J, the gap between germline ends came to 10 bases. The length of the CDR3 is 15 residues. Germline CDR1 and CDR2: MGHRA and YSYEKL. In DNA form, the CDR3 reads TGCGCCAGCAGCCAAGATAGGGGCCCTAACACTGAAGCTTTCTTT. Translation: CASSQDRGPNTEAFF.

This chain connects TRBV28 to TRBJ2-2; 8 nucleotides match TRBD2. Germline loops: CDR1 MDHEN, CDR2 SYDVKM. The V segment lost 6 bases and the J segment 1 base; nucleotides outside the gene matches: 4. This CDR3 is 15 amino acids long. The CDR3 DNA reads TGTGCCAGCAGCCTACGGGAGGGGAACACCGGGGAGCTGTTTTTT. Translation: CASSLREGNTGELFF.

V and J are TRBV6-4 and TRBJ2-1; TRBD2 aligns across 10 bases. Trimming removed 0 bases from V and 5 bases from J; junction bases left unmatched: 4. The CDR3 spans 16 residues. CDR1 MRHNA and CDR2 SNTAGT come from the germline V gene. DNA for the CDR3: TGTGCCAGCAGTGACTCTGCTAGCGGGGGCCACAATGAGCAGTTCTTC. Its protein is CASSDSASGGHNEQFF.

The DNA for the CDR3 is TGTGCCAGCTCACCCCGGGACAGATTGCCCCAGCATTTT. It is translated as CASSPRDRLPQHF. The chain is built from TRBV18 and TRBJ1-5, with 7 positions matching TRBD1. Germline assignment: CDR1 KGHSH and CDR2 LQKENI. The CDR3 has 13 amino acids. With 3 bases clipped from V and 9 bases from J, the junction kept 5 bases outside the gene matches. Combining the CDR3 with reference TRBV18 and TRBJ1-5 gives the whole variable domain NAGVMQNPRHLVRRRGQEARLRCSPMKGHSHVYWYRQLPEEGLKFMVYLQKENIIDESGMPKERFSAEFPKEGPSILRIQQVVRGDSAAYFCASSPRDRLPQHFGDGTRLSIL.

The CDR3 bases are TGCAGCGTTGTACCGGTTAGCGGGGGGCCTCCACGGTCAGATACGCAGTATTTT. Protein: CSVVPVSGGPPRSDTQYF. This chain joins TRBV29-1 and TRBJ2-3, with 10 bases that match TRBD2. The CDR3 has 18 residues. Germline V lookup: CDR1 SQVTM, CDR2 ANQGSEA. V lost 4 bases and J lost 4; bases outside the gene matches: 17.

V is TRBV18 and J is TRBJ1-1; unclear D gene. This CDR3 has 15 amino acids. With 6 bases removed from V and 1 base from J, the gap between germline ends came to 15 bases. CDR1 is KGHSH, CDR2 LQKENI, per germline. The chain's CDR3 is CASSSDRVQNTEAFF. The CDR3 region has the DNA TGTGCCAGCTCGAGTGACCGGGTCCAGAACACTGAAGCTTTCTTT.

The chain joins TRBV7-8 to TRBJ2-5; D is uncertain. Germline CDR1 reads SGHVS; CDR2 reads FQNEAQ. The CDR3 has 15 amino acids. The V end was cut by 4 bases, the J end by 3 bases, with 15 bases between. This CDR3 reads CASSSSRELKETQYF. CDR3 DNA: TGTGCCAGCAGCTCCTCCCGAGAACTAAAAGAGACCCAGTACTTC.

This chain connects TRBV2 to TRBJ2-1; 13 nucleotides line up with TRBD2. Germline assignment: CDR1 SNHLY and CDR2 FYNNEI. J was trimmed by 9 bases and V by 6 bases; bases with no gene match: 8. The CDR3 covers 15 residues. CDR3 bases: TGTGCCAGCAGAAAACTAGCGGGAGGGCCCGGTGAGCAGTTCTTC. Protein product: CASRKLAGGPGEQFF.

The V gene is TRBV28, the J gene TRBJ2-1, with 14 bases aligning to TRBD2. Trimming took 5 bases from V and 1 from J; bases not matched to a gene: 10. CDR1 is MDHEN and CDR2 is SYDVKM in the germline V gene. This CDR3 contains 19 residues. The CDR3 region has the DNA TGTGCCAGCAGTCTCCCCGGGACTAGCGGGAGCCGTTCCTACAATGAGCAGTTCTTC. It translates to CASSLPGTSGSRSYNEQFF.

The J gene is TRBJ2-5, the V gene TRBV2; tentative D call: TRBD2 (5 bases). V was trimmed by 5 bases and J by 5 bases, leaving 12 bases between them. From germline, CDR1 is SNHLY and CDR2 FYNNEI. The CDR3 has 13 residues. The DNA for the CDR3 is TGTGCCAGCAGTCCCCGGGATCTGGAGACCCAGTACTTC. It encodes CASSPRDLETQYF.

The V call is TRBV18, the J call TRBJ1-1; 9 bases line up with TRBD1. The CDR3 has 14 amino acids. Germline values: CDR1 KGHSH, CDR2 LQKENI. The J segment lost 1 base and the V segment lost 3 bases, leaving 0 bases of the junction unmatched. The chain's CDR3 is CASSPGQGNTEAFF. CDR3 DNA: TGTGCCAGCTCACCGGGACAGGGGAACACTGAAGCTTTCTTT.

V gene TRBV7-9 combines with J gene TRBJ2-3, with a tentative D call TRBD1 (6 bases). This CDR3 is 17 amino acids long. Germline V gene data show CDR1 as SEHNR and CDR2 as FQNEAQ (reference sequence). V shed 5 bases and J shed 1 base, with 19 bases lying between them. The CDR3 region is CASSPNQGLLGTDTQYF. CDR3 nucleotides: TGTGCCAGCAGCCCCAATCAGGGGTTACTGGGCACAGATACGCAGTATTTT.

The chain carries TRBV4-1 and TRBJ1-2; TRBD1 matches at 8 bases. The J segment lost 10 bases and the V segment lost 1 base, leaving 14 bases of the junction unmatched. The V gene's germline CDR1 is MGHRA and CDR2 YSYEKL. This CDR3 spans 16 amino acids. CDR3 nucleotides: TGCGCCAGCAGCCAAGCCCACGGGACAGGTACTGGGGTCTACACCTTC. The encoded protein is CASSQAHGTGTGVYTF.

The rearrangement joins TRBV7-6 to TRBJ2-5; D is tentatively TRBD1 or TRBD2 (5 bases each). The CDR3 has 15 amino acids. CDR1 and CDR2 (germline): SGHVS, FNYEAQ. V dropped 3 bases and J dropped 2 bases, with 13 bases sitting between them. CDR3 protein: CASSLAGSGQETQYF. In DNA form, the CDR3 reads TGTGCCAGCAGCTTGGCAGGGAGTGGGCAAGAGACCCAGTACTTC.

The V and J genes are TRBV11-2 and TRBJ1-2; 7 bases match TRBD1. The CDR3 length is 15 residues. CDR1 is SGHAT, CDR2 FQNNGV, per germline. Trimming cost V 6 bases and J 2 bases; bases outside gene matches: 9. CDR3 loop: CASRPLGGQNYGYTF. DNA of the CDR3: TGTGCCAGCAGACCTTTGGGGGGACAGAACTATGGCTACACCTTC.

V is TRBV18 and J is TRBJ2-3, with 10 bases aligning to TRBD2. Losses at the gene ends were 3 bases for V and 4 bases for J; bases not matched to a gene: 10. CDR1 and CDR2 from the germline V gene are KGHSH and LQKENI. This CDR3 is 17 amino acids long. CDR3: CASSPLIAGGVADTQYF. The CDR3 nucleotides read TGTGCCAGCTCACCTCTCATAGCGGGGGGTGTCGCAGATACGCAGTATTTT.

The count of this clone is one. The chain links TRBV2 to TRBJ1-6; 7 nucleotides match TRBD1. V was pared by 6 bases and J by 4 bases, with 9 bases of the junction left unmatched. The CDR3 is made up of 16 amino acids. From germline, CDR1 is SNHLY and CDR2 FYNNEI. The CDR3 nucleotides are TGTGCCAGCAGCCTAACAGGGGTGGGTTATAATTCACCCCTCCACTTT. Its protein product is CASSLTGVGYNSPLHF.

V usage is TRBV9 and J usage is TRBJ2-1; TRBD2 matches 13 bases. The CDR3 consists of 15 residues. V was pared by 4 bases and J by 8 bases, with 6 bases of the junction left unmatched. CDR1 is SGDLS and CDR2 is YYNGEE in the germline V gene. For the CDR3, the DNA is TGTGCCAGCAGCCTAGGACTAGCGGGAGCCTATGAGCAGTTCTTC. Translating it yields CASSLGLAGAYEQFF.

The chain couples TRBV28 to TRBJ2-1, with D possibly being TRBD2 (6 bases). The CDR3 is 20 residues long. Germline V lookup: CDR1 MDHEN, CDR2 SYDVKM. The V gene lost 4 bases and the J gene lost 0 bases, with 25 bases spanning the gap. The CDR3 protein is CASSSSRMRGGRSSYNEQFF. The CDR3 DNA reads TGTGCCAGCAGTTCGTCGCGGATGCGGGGAGGTCGGAGCTCCTACAATGAGCAGTTCTTC. The whole variable domain, remainder taken from reference TRBV28 and TRBJ2-1, is DVKVTQSSRYLVKRTGEKVFLECVQDMDHENMFWYRQDPGLGLRLIYFSYDVKMKEKGDIPEGYSVSREKKERFSLILESASTNQTSMYLCASSSSRMRGGRSSYNEQFFGPGTRLTVL.